This entry is about one T cell receptor (beta chain). Its antigen is undetermined. Every member of the patient group was node-negative on CT and PET/CT (none had prior chemotherapy, radiotherapy or other malignancies). The entry originates in a study of prognosis after radiotherapy for stage I lung cancer. Study background: The non-small cell lung cancer patients were all considered medically inoperable, with comorbidities accounting for this in 11 to 13 of them. Study outcomes and limitations: Whether the expanded TCR clones were tumor-specific was not determined. Between patients with and without metastases, TRBV and TRBJ gene usage reportedly differed.

The TCR beta CDR3 region was amplified from genomic DNA, with two rounds of multiplex PCR being used for the amplification. First-round PCR employed TRBV- and TRBJ-specific primers for each gene. Via MiXCR, TCRdb re-called the multiplex PCR reads, giving one row per CDR3 protein. This table holds about 32,000 distinct CDR3 sequences, 35% to 45% found once. Trimming removed 1 base at V and 1 base at J, with 18 bases between. The CDR3 is made up of 18 amino acids. Per germline, CDR1 MGHRA and CDR2 YSYEKL. The material was PBMCs, obtained before or after stereotactic body radiation therapy (not recorded which). This TCR was sampled from a donor over 45 with non-small cell lung cancer. This chain uses TRBV4-1 with TRBJ2-3; TRBD2 might be the D (7 bases). In DNA form, the CDR3 reads TGCGCCAGCAGCCAAGCCCCCGGGGGCGCGGGAGGCACAGATACGCAGTATTTT. Protein product: CASSQAPGGAGGTDTQYF.